The rows below give T cell receptor beta chains drawn from one sample of a study of OX40 agonist ivuxolimab in advanced cancers. Clones were read by immunoSEQ multiplex PCR, and TCRdb kept only the in-frame ones, dropping some. The table shows some 58,000 clones, with approximately 83% occurring only once. This specimen consisted of CD4+ or CD8+ T cells sorted from blood, obtained in a trial of the OX40 agonist ivuxolimab. These receptors all come from an adult with an advanced solid tumor such as melanoma, head and neck, liver or kidney cancer. Both conserved end residues are part of each CDR3. D genes are given only for firm matches. A row's size may be missing; if present it is once, few, many or a size class.

>NA|NA|TRBV11-2|TRBJ2-1
CASSLVGSSYNEQFF
TGTGCCAGCAGCTTAGTGGGCAGCTCCTACAATGAGCAGTTCTTC
>NA|TRBD1|TRBV28|TRBJ1-3
CASSSPQGGDGNTIYF
TGTGCCAGCAGTTCACCTCAGGGGGGGGATGGAAACACCATATATTTT
>NA|NA|TRBV18|TRBJ1-4
CASSPRAGFNEKLFF
TGTGCCAGCTCACCTAGAGCGGGCTTTAATGAAAAACTGTTTTTT
>NA|NA|TRBV18|TRBJ2-5
CASSPPNQETQYF
TGTGCCAGCTCTCCCCCGAACCAAGAGACCCAGTACTTC
>NA|TRBD2|TRBV28|TRBJ2-7
CASTPALAGSYEQYF
TGTGCCAGCACCCCGGCCTTAGCGGGATCCTACGAGCAGTACTTC
>NA|NA|TRBV6-6|TRBJ1-1
CASSYGQPNTEAFF
TGTGCCAGCAGTTACGGACAGCCGAACACTGAAGCTTTCTTT
>NA|NA|TRBV7-2|TRBJ2-5
CASSYQNKETQYF
TGTGCCAGCAGCTACCAGAACAAAGAGACCCAGTACTTC
>once|NA|TRBV11-2|TRBJ2-7
CASSFLRTPYEQYF
TGTGCCAGCAGCTTTCTCCGGACCCCCTACGAGCAGTACTTC
>once|TRBD1|TRBV15|TRBJ1-2
CATSKTDRVDGYTF
TGTGCCACCAGCAAGACGGACAGGGTCGATGGCTACACCTTC
>NA|TRBD2|TRBV7-3|TRBJ2-1
CASSLSGGSLSSYNEQFF
TGTGCCAGCAGCTTAAGTGGCGGGAGCTTAAGCTCCTACAATGAGCAGTTCTTC
>once|NA|TRBV5-1|TRBJ2-3
CASSLGSGITDTQYF
TGCGCCAGCAGCTTGGGTTCTGGGATCACAGATACGCAGTATTTT
>NA|NA|TRBV2|TRBJ1-3
CASTEAGFAGNTIYF
TGTGCCAGCACGGAGGCCGGGTTCGCCGGAAACACCATATATTTT
>NA|TRBD1|TRBV18|TRBJ1-4
CASFGTVQEKLFF
TGTGCCAGCTTTGGGACAGTCCAGGAAAAACTGTTTTTT
>NA|TRBD1|TRBV29-1|TRBJ1-1
CSTYTQGAGTEAFF
TGCAGCACATACACACAGGGGGCGGGAACTGAAGCTTTCTTT
>NA|TRBD2|TRBV5-1|TRBJ2-1
CASSGGTASGAGTYNEQFF
TGCGCCAGCAGCGGCGGGACAGCTAGCGGGGCCGGTACCTACAATGAGCAGTTCTTC
>NA|TRBD2|TRBV19|TRBJ2-7
CASSLREETYEQYF
TGTGCCAGTAGTCTCCGGGAGGAGACCTACGAGCAGTACTTC
>NA|NA|TRBV27|TRBJ1-2
CASSLSLGQGGGYTF
TGTGCCAGCAGTTTATCCCTGGGGCAGGGCGGCGGCTACACCTTC
>NA|NA|TRBV2|TRBJ2-1
CASSDFDGDYNEQFF
TGTGCCAGCAGTGATTTCGACGGGGATTACAATGAGCAGTTCTTC
>NA|TRBD1|TRBV6-4|TRBJ2-1
CASEYPGTDNNEQFF
TGTGCCAGCGAATATCCCGGGACAGACAACAATGAGCAGTTCTTC
>NA|TRBD1|TRBV7-9|TRBJ1-4
CASSPSYTRDREHEKLFF
TGTGCCAGCAGCCCTAGCTACACCCGGGACAGGGAGCATGAAAAACTGTTTTTT
>few|TRBD2|TRBV7-6|TRBJ2-3
CASSSSGYTDTQYF
TGTGCCAGCAGCTCTAGCGGGTACACAGATACGCAGTATTTT
>NA|TRBD2|TRBV6-1|TRBJ2-5
CASVRGVSETQYF
TGTGCCAGCGTCCGGGGGGTATCGGAGACCCAGTACTTC
>NA|NA|TRBV7-9|TRBJ1-5
CASSLSWGEVNQPQHF
TGTGCCAGCAGCTTAAGTTGGGGGGAGGTCAATCAGCCCCAGCATTTT
>NA|NA|TRBV7-2|TRBJ2-1
CASSPGLVDNEQFF
TGTGCCAGCAGCCCAGGGTTGGTGGACAATGAGCAGTTCTTC
>few|TRBD2|TRBV4-1|TRBJ2-1
CASSQGLFSGRSSYNEQFF
TGCGCCAGCAGCCAAGGTCTGTTTAGCGGGAGGAGCTCCTACAATGAGCAGTTCTTC
>NA|NA|TRBV30|TRBJ2-1
CAWSSGGGGLMFF
TGTGCCTGGAGTTCCGGCGGCGGGGGCCTCATGTTCTTC
>NA|TRBD2|TRBV5-4|TRBJ2-7
CASKRDSNSFEQYF
TGTGCCAGCAAGCGGGACTCCAATTCTTTCGAGCAGTACTTC
>NA|NA|TRBV14|TRBJ1-2
CASSQVRGYGYTF
TGTGCCAGCAGCCAAGTCCGGGGCTATGGCTACACCTTC
>NA|NA|TRBV5-1|TRBJ2-7
CASSLNRIFYEQYF
TGCGCCAGCAGTTTAAACCGAATTTTCTACGAGCAGTACTTC
>NA|NA|TRBV4-1|TRBJ1-5
CASSGRFGGNQPQHF
TGCGCCAGCTCCGGGAGGTTCGGGGGCAATCAGCCCCAGCATTTT
>NA|NA|TRBV19|TRBJ2-6
CASSIGDKSGANVLTF
TGTGCCAGTAGTATAGGAGACAAGTCTGGGGCCAACGTCCTGACTTTC
>NA|NA|TRBV7-7|TRBJ2-3
CASSLVPTDTQYF
TGTGCTAGCAGCTTGGTCCCTACAGATACGCAGTATTTT
>NA|NA|TRBV6-5|TRBJ1-1
CASSRTENTEAFF
TGTGCCAGCAGTCGGACCGAGAACACTGAAGCTTTCTTT
>NA|NA|TRBV4-2|TRBJ1-2
CASSHPVLETGYGYTF
TGTGCCAGCAGCCACCCGGTATTGGAGACTGGATATGGCTACACCTTC
>NA|NA|TRBV4-2|TRBJ1-2
CASSQAGGNYGYTF
TGTGCCAGCAGCCAAGCGGGGGGCAACTATGGCTACACCTTC
>NA|NA|TRBV10-3|TRBJ2-1
CAISESAVTYNEQFF
TGTGCCATCAGTGAGTCCGCAGTCACCTACAATGAGCAGTTCTTC
>NA|TRBD1|TRBV15|TRBJ2-7
CATSSKGAGEQYF
TGTGCCACCAGCAGTAAGGGGGCTGGGGAGCAGTACTTC
>NA|TRBD2|TRBV10-3|TRBJ2-1
CAIRGTSGHSYNEQFF
TGTGCCATCAGGGGGACTAGCGGCCATTCCTACAATGAGCAGTTCTTC
>NA|NA|TRBV13|TRBJ2-3
CASRSGGTDTQYF
TGTGCCAGCAGGTCGGGCGGCACAGATACGCAGTATTTT
>NA|NA|TRBV11-2|TRBJ2-3
CASSPRRGDTQYF
TGTGCCAGCAGCCCAAGGAGAGGGGATACGCAGTATTTT
>NA|TRBD1|TRBV6-5|TRBJ1-2
CASIRDRGSDGYTF
TGTGCCAGCATCCGGGACAGGGGGTCAGATGGCTACACCTTC
>NA|NA|TRBV5-4|TRBJ2-1
CASSSQLEDEQFF
TGTGCCAGCAGCTCACAACTGGAGGATGAGCAGTTCTTC
>NA|NA|TRBV28|TRBJ2-7
CASSLGVPYEQYF
TGTGCCAGCAGTTTAGGGGTCCCTTACGAGCAGTACTTC
>NA|NA|TRBV27|TRBJ1-5
CASSPNPGKHWHF
TGTGCCAGCAGTCCCAATCCTGGGAAGCACTGGCATTTT
>NA|TRBD2|TRBV30|TRBJ2-7
CAWSVGLAGDEQYF
TGTGCCTGGAGTGTTGGACTAGCGGGAGACGAGCAGTACTTC
>NA|NA|TRBV27|TRBJ1-2
CASSFRDGNGGYTF
TGTGCCAGCAGCTTCCGGGACGGGAATGGGGGCTACACCTTC
>once|TRBD1|TRBV27|TRBJ2-3
CASSLDYTGVSDTQYF
TGTGCCAGCAGTTTAGATTATACAGGGGTGTCAGATACGCAGTATTTT
>NA|TRBD1|TRBV4-1|TRBJ2-5
CASSPYRDRDRRTQYF
TGCGCCAGCAGCCCCTACCGGGACAGGGATCGGCGGACCCAGTACTTC
>NA|NA|TRBV30|TRBJ1-2
CAWSVFPLRGRNYGYTF
TGTGCCTGGAGTGTGTTCCCGTTGAGAGGGCGAAACTATGGCTACACCTTC